Sequencing of this T cell receptor (beta chain) was carried out in a study of vaccination effects on CD4 cells after COVID-19. General study findings and limits: No early post-infection timepoints were available in the study, which also included few convalescent patients. Researchers report that only 1 of 255 vaccine-induced clones in healthy vaccinees cross-reacted with common cold coronaviruses. Clones from infection and from vaccination both contracted markedly late after vaccination.

This CDR3 contains 14 residues. The V end was cut by 3 bases, the J end by 2 bases, with 9 bases between. The germline gives CDR1 LNHDA, CDR2 SQIVND (reference sequence). Clones were sequenced by immunoSEQ multiplex PCR, and TCRdb holds only the in-frame ones, with some missing. In the table there are roughly 70,000 clones, roughly 76% of which are singletons. Concerning this clone itself: Its target is not known.

Using viral peptide pools, the ViraFEST assay grew out antigen-specific CD4+ T cells prior to sequencing. An approximately 10-day culture period preceded the isolation of CD4+ T cells. Two doses of BNT162b2 or mRNA-1273 vaccine were administered to participants. According to the study, vaccine recipients showed no prior SARS-CoV-2 infection and negative nucleocapsid antibodies. This sequence joins TRBV19 and TRBJ2-3, with D hard to call. The TCR was taken from a human donor who received a COVID-19 vaccine. The source was CD4+ T cells from PBMCs cultured with HCoV-OC43 spike peptides, collected after COVID-19 vaccination. Subset reported: HCoV-OC43 spike overlapping peptide pool stimulation. CDR3 bases: TGTGCCAGTAGTATCACCCCGTCCACAGATACGCAGTATTTT. It is translated as CASSITPSTDTQYF.